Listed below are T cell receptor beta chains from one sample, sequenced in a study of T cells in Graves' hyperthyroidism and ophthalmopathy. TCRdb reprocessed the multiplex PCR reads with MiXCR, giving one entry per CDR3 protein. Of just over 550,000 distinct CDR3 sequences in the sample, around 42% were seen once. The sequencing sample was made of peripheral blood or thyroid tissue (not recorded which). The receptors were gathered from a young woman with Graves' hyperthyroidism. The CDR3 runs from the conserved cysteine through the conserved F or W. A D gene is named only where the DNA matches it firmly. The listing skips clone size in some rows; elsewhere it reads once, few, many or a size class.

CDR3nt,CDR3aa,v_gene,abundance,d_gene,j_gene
TGTGCCAGCAGTGAGGGCCGTGACGGAGGAAACACCATATATTTT,CASSEGRDGGNTIYF,TRBV2,-,-,TRBJ1-3
TGTGCCACCAGCCGTATTCAGGGACCTAATGAAAAACTGTTTTTT,CATSRIQGPNEKLFF,TRBV15,-,-,TRBJ1-4
TGTGCCATCAGCCCACGGGACAGTACGGGTGGCTACACCTTC,CAISPRDSTGGYTF,TRBV10-3,-,TRBD1,TRBJ1-2
TGTGCCAGCAGCTTAACGGTTCAGGGATCTGACTATGGCTACACCTTC,CASSLTVQGSDYGYTF,TRBV11-1,-,-,TRBJ1-2
TGTGCCAGCAGCTTAGTAGAGAAGGGACCGCGTTTGGGCAATCAGCCCCAGCATTTT,CASSLVEKGPRLGNQPQHF,TRBV7-9,-,-,TRBJ1-5
TGTGCCAGCAGCTTGGACAGGGCTCAGCCCCAGCATTTT,CASSLDRAQPQHF,TRBV7-9,many,TRBD1,TRBJ1-5
TGTGCCAGCACCCCAGGGACAGGGGGCACTGAAGCTTTCTTT,CASTPGTGGTEAFF,TRBV6-1,-,TRBD1,TRBJ1-1
TGTGCCAGCAGCTCCCCGGGAGGGTACGAGCAGTACTTC,CASSSPGGYEQYF,TRBV7-9,-,TRBD2,TRBJ2-7
TGCGCCAGCAGCTTGGGAGTAGCGGGAGGACTCTACGAGCAGTACTTC,CASSLGVAGGLYEQYF,TRBV5-1,-,TRBD2,TRBJ2-7
TGCAGTGCTGGACAGGGGGCTTCCTATGGCTACACCTTC,CSAGQGASYGYTF,TRBV20-1,-,TRBD1,TRBJ1-2
TGTGCCAGCAGCACCTCCGGACAGGCCCAAGAGACCCAGTACTTC,CASSTSGQAQETQYF,TRBV9,-,TRBD1,TRBJ2-5
TGTGCCAGCATAGAGGGGGAACGTGGCTACACCTTC,CASIEGERGYTF,TRBV7-9,-,-,TRBJ1-2
TGTGCCAGTAGTATAGGACCCGAGGTTTCCTACGAGCAGTACTTC,CASSIGPEVSYEQYF,TRBV24-1,few,-,TRBJ2-7
TGTGCCAGCAGCCAAGAAAGCGGGAGGGCCCACGAGCAGTACTTC,CASSQESGRAHEQYF,TRBV7-9,-,TRBD2,TRBJ2-7
TGTGCCAGCAGTTACTCAGACAGAACTGAAGCTTTCTTT,CASSYSDRTEAFF,TRBV13,-,-,TRBJ1-1
TGTGCCAGCAGCGTAGGGAGGGACTCGGATTACGAGCAGTACTTC,CASSVGRDSDYEQYF,TRBV9,few,-,TRBJ2-7
TGTGCCAGCAGCAGGGGACAGGGGAACTATGGCTACACCTTC,CASSRGQGNYGYTF,TRBV9,many,TRBD1,TRBJ1-2
TGCAGCGTTGAGGGCAGGAATATGAACACTGAAGCTTTCTTT,CSVEGRNMNTEAFF,TRBV29-1,-,-,TRBJ1-1
TGTGCCAGCAGCGCAACCTCTCAGGAAAAACTGTTTTTT,CASSATSQEKLFF,TRBV9,many,-,TRBJ1-4
TGTGCCAGCAGCTTAGGGGGTACTAATTCACCCCTCCACTTT,CASSLGGTNSPLHF,TRBV7-2,many,-,TRBJ1-6
TGTGCCATCAGTGAAGGGACCAACGAGCAGTACTTC,CAISEGTNEQYF,TRBV10-3,-,-,TRBJ2-7
TGTGCCACCAGTGATTCTGGGCCATTGACGTATGGCTACACCTTC,CATSDSGPLTYGYTF,TRBV24-1,many,-,TRBJ1-2
TGTGCCAGCCCGAAGCCCGGGGGCAGGACTGAAGCTTTCTTT,CASPKPGGRTEAFF,TRBV11-2,-,-,TRBJ1-1
TGTGCCAGCAGCCTAGCGGGGGGAGCGGAAAAACTGTTTTTT,CASSLAGGAEKLFF,TRBV7-2,many,-,TRBJ1-4